These 3 T cell receptor beta chains were all obtained from the same sample, sequenced in a study of CD8 T cells in Susac syndrome. RNA amounts of roughly 0.45 to 1 ug underwent reverse transcription with random hexamers. Using its own MiXCR run on the immunoSEQ multiplex PCR reads, TCRdb lists one record per CDR3 protein. This sample carries roughly 120,000 distinct CDR3 sequences, more than 85% of them seen once, and the ten largest clones take roughly 0.29%. Sequences were obtained from CD8+ T cells from PBMCs. These receptors came from a human donor with multiple sclerosis.

The chain joins TRBV7-9 to TRBJ2-1; D possibly corresponds to TRBD2 (5 bases). The CDR3 length is 16 residues. Trimming removed 5 bases from V and 4 bases from J, with 18 bases in between. The germline V gene encodes CDR1 SEHNR and CDR2 FQNEAQ (reference sequence). CDR3 protein: CASSSTIGGGYNEQFF. The DNA of the CDR3 is TGTGCCAGCAGCAGCACTATTGGAGGCGGGTACAATGAGCAGTTCTTC.

This chain connects TRBV12-3 or TRBV12-4 to TRBJ2-7, with TRBD2 matching 8 bases. Losses at the gene ends were 8 bases for V and 5 bases for J; bases not matched to a gene: 14. The CDR3 has 15 amino acids. The CDR3 is CASSNSGTRGDEQYF. CDR3 coding DNA: TGTGCCAGCTCTAATTCCGGGACTAGAGGGGACGAGCAGTACTTC.

The chain recombines TRBV28 with TRBJ2-7; D is possibly TRBD1 (6 bases). Germline CDR1 and CDR2: MDHEN and SYDVKM. The CDR3 length is 15 residues. V dropped 1 base and J dropped 0 bases, with 10 bases sitting between them. CDR3 residues: CASSLLGAASYEQYF. CDR3 DNA sequence: TGTGCCAGCAGTTTATTGGGGGCAGCCTCCTACGAGCAGTACTTC. The full variable domain, completed using reference TRBV28 and TRBJ2-7, is DVKVTQSSRYLVKRTGEKVFLECVQDMDHENMFWYRQDPGLGLRLIYFSYDVKMKEKGDIPEGYSVSREKKERFSLILESASTNQTSMYLCASSLLGAASYEQYFGPGTRLTVT.